This paragraph covers one TCR beta chain sequence. Its antigen remains unidentified. It has no much larger one-base neighbor in the sample; base qualities were not kept. TCRbeta CDR3 regions were amplified from genomic DNA by means of the immunoSEQ Assay, a bias-controlled multiplex PCR. From the authors' description of their analysis: The number of nucleated cells in each sample was estimated from the amplification of reference gene primers within the assay. To quantify the absolute abundance of each unique TCRbeta CDR3 rearrangement, sequence reads were collapsed and filtered. For each sample, productive Simpson clonality was calculated as the square root of Simpson's diversity index over productive rearrangements. What TCRdb holds here is the immuneACCESS table cut down to in-frame rearrangements. Part of the clones is not present; checked against another copy, under half of the missing clones reflect an unresolved V gene, and the others are unexplained. The DNA gave D and trimming, while V, J and clone size come from that table. This sample has approximately 210,000 clones in its table, and 75% to 90% of those were observed once. Jointly, the top ten make up approximately 5% of the sample.

The collaborating institutions used their own protocols to collect whole blood in K2EDTA tubes. Collaborator samples were shipped for TCRbeta analysis as frozen whole blood, isolated PBMCs, or DNA extracted from either sample type. These data belong to a study of blood T cell repertoires in COVID-19 (dated by TCRdb to 2020 to 2022). About the study as a whole: Collaborator samples came from the United States, Italy and Spain and covered acute and convalescent phases of COVID-19. The prospective study material was composed of cDNA or gDNA derived from T cells, B-cell-depleted T cells, or PBMCs. The dataset comprised deeply sampled blood TCRbeta repertoires from subjects exposed to, actively infected with, or recovered from COVID-19. The repertoires were released in a freely available public database meant as a resource for research on the immune response to SARS-CoV-2. The samples were drawn from two sources: the first 160 participants of the ongoing ImmuneRACE study, and 1,000 to 1,500 subjects contributed by 6 global collaborators. Sample metadata almost always included a de-identified subject ID, COVID-19 status, age in years and sex. HLA class I and class II types, where available, came from metadata supplied by the sample provider rather than from assay-based typing. What the work shows at the level of the full study, not this receptor alone: The amount of clinical and demographic metadata varied by source and participant and was provided uncurated.

A distance of 9 bases separates the germline ends of V and J, which lose 3 bases and 4 bases respectively. In the germline V gene, CDR1 corresponds to LGHNA and CDR2 to YSLEER. The CDR3 goes from the cysteine to the phenylalanine over 13 residues. Kept here is only the CDR3 DNA, which spans 39 bases and is read in frame from base 1. The sequence came from a human donor in a cohort sampled during active COVID-19. The chain is encoded by TRBV4-3 joined to TRBJ1-2; the D gene is perhaps TRBD1, on 6 matching bases. Material for sequencing was peripheral blood. CDR3 region: CASSQGAGYGYTF. The bases are TGCGCCAGCAGCCAGGGGGCTGGCTATGGCTACACCTTC.